This TCR beta chain was recorded in a study of cytomegalovirus exposure and HLA in healthy donors. Sequenced by immunoSEQ multiplex PCR; TCRdb stores in-frame clones only, minus some. The sample shows 160,000 or so clones, approximately 88% of them seen only once. Whole-study results and caveats: A list of more than 150 TCR beta chains associated with cytomegalovirus was given. Most observed TCR sequences were rare, whereas some public TCRs were detected in many donors. Clusters of TCRs from the first cohort tended to co-occur in the 120 or so validation repertoires (as a later analysis found).

Turning to this clone: What it recognizes is unknown.

The origin of this receptor is a man aged 30-40 years in good health and CMV-seropositive. Specimen: PBMCs.

CDR3 residues: CASSEGRTDTQYF. The CDR3 bases are TGTGCCAGCAGTGAAGGGAGGACAGATACGCAGTATTTT. J is TRBJ2-3 and V is TRBV6-1, with D maybe TRBD2 (5 bases). Per germline, CDR1 MNHNS and CDR2 SASEGT. V lost 1 base and J 3 bases, leaving 5 bases between the germline ends. The CDR3 sequence is 13 residues long.